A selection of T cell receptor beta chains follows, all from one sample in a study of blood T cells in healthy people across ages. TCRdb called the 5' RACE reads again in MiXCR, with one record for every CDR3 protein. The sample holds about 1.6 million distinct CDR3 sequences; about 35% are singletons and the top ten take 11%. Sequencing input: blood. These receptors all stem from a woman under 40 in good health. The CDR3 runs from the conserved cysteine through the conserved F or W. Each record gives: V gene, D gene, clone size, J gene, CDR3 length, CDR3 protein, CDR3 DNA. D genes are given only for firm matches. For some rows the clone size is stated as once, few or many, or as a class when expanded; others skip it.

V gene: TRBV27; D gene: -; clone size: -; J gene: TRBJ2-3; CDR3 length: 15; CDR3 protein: CASSLRDYLDDTQYF; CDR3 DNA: TGTGCCAGCAGTTTACGCGACTACTTGGATGATACGCAGTATTTT
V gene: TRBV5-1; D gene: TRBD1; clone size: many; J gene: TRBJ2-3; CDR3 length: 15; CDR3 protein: CASSFGTGVSDTQYF; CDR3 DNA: TGCGCCAGCAGTTTTGGGACAGGGGTCTCAGATACGCAGTATTTT
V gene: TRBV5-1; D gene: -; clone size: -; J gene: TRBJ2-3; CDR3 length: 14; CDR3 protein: CASSLAGFTDTQFF; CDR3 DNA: TGCGCCAGCAGCTTGGCGGGCTTCACAGATACGCAGTTTTTT
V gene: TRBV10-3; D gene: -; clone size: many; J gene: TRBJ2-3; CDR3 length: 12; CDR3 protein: CAIRDYTDTQYF; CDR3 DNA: TGTGCCATCAGGGACTACACAGATACGCAGTATTTT
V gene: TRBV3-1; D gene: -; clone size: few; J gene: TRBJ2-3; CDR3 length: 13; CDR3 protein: CASSPRDTGTQYF; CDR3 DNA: TGTGCCAGCAGCCCCCGGGACACCGGCACGCAGTATTTT
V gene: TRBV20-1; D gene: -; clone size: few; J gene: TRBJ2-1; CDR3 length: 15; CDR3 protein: CSAKAPGLVFNEQFF; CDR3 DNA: TGCAGTGCTAAGGCCCCCGGATTAGTATTCAATGAGCAGTTCTTC
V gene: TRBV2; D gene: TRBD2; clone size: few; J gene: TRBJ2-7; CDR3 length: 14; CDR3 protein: CASTGGSMSYEQYF; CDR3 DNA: TGTGCCAGCACGGGCGGGAGTATGTCCTACGAGCAGTACTTC
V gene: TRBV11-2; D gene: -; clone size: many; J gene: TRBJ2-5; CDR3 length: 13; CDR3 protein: CASRLWAGETQYF; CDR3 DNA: TGTGCCAGCAGGTTGTGGGCGGGGGAGACCCAGTACTTC
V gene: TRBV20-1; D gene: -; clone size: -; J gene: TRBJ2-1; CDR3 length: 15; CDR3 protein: CSASLRGGIYNEQFF; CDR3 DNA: TGCAGTGCCAGTTTGAGGGGCGGGATCTACAATGAGCAGTTCTTC
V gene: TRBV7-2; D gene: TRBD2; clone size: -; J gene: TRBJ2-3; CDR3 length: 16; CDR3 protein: CASSLDRSAGVDTQYF; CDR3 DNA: TGTGCCAGCAGCTTAGATCGTTCAGCGGGGGTGGATACGCAGTATTTT
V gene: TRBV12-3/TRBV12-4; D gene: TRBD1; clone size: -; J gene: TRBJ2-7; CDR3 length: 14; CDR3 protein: CASSFKGAGDEQYF; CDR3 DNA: TGTGCCAGCAGTTTCAAGGGGGCTGGGGACGAGCAGTACTTC
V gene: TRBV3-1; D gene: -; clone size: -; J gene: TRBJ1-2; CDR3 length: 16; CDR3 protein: CASSQGQLLLDYGYTF; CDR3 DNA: TGTGCCAGCAGCCAAGGACAGCTGCTACTCGACTATGGCTACACCTTC
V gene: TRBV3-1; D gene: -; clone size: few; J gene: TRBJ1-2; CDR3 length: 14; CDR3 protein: CASSRGTLTYGYTF; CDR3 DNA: TGTGCCAGCAGCCGAGGGACGCTTACCTATGGCTACACCTTC
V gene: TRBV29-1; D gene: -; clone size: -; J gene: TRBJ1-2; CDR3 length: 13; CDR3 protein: CSVAGGDGYGYTF; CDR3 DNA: TGCAGCGTTGCGGGAGGGGACGGCTATGGCTACACCTTC
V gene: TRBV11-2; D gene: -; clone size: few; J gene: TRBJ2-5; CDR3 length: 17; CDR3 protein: CASSLDGTDGAGETQYF; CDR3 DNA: TGTGCCAGCAGCTTAGATGGCACGGATGGGGCGGGAGAGACCCAGTACTTC
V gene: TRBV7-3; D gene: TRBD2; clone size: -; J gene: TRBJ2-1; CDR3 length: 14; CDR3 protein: CASSSNRLAGGQFF; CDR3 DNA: TGTGCCAGCAGCTCAAATCGGCTAGCGGGGGGGCAGTTCTTC
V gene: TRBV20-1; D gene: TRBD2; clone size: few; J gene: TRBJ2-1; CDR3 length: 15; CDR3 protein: CSAEIGTSGGNEQFF; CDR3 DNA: TGCAGTGCTGAAATCGGGACTAGCGGGGGCAATGAGCAGTTCTTC
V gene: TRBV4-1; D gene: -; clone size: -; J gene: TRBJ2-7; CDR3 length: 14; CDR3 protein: CASSQDEGLGEQYF; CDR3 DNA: TGCGCCAGCAGCCAAGATGAGGGATTAGGCGAGCAGTACTTC
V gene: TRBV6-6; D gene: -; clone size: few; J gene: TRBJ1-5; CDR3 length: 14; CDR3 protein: CASRGGQYNQPQHF; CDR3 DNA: TGTGCCAGCAGGGGAGGACAGTACAATCAGCCCCAGCATTTT
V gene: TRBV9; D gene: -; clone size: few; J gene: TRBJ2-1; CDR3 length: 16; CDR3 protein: CASSRAAGTAYNEQFF; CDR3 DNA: TGTGCCAGCAGCCGCGCCGCCGGGACGGCTTACAATGAGCAGTTCTTC